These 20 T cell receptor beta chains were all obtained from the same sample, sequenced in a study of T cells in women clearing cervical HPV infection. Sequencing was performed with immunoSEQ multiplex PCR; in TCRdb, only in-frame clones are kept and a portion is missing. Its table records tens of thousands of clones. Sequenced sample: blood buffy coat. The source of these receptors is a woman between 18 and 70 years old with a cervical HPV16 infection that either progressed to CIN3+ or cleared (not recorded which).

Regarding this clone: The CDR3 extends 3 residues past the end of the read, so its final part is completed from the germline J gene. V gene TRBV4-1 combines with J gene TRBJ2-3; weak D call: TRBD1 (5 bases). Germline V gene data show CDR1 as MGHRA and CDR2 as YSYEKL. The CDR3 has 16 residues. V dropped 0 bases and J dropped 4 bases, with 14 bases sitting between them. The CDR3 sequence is CASSQESTGGADTQYF. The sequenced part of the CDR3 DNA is TGCGCCAGCAGCCAAGAATCCACAGGTGGGGCAGATACG.

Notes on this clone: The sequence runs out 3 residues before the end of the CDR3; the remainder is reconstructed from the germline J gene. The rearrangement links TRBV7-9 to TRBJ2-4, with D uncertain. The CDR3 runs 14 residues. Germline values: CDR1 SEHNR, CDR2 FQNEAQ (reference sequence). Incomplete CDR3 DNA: TGTGCCAGCAGCTTTTCCCAAGCTAACTATGGT. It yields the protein CASSFSQANYG. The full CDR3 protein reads CASSFSQANYGQYF.

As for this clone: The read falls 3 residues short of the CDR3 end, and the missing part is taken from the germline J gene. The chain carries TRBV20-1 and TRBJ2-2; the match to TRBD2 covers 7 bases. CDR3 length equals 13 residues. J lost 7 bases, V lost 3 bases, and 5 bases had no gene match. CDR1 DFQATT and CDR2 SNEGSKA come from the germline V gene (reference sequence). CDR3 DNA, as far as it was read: TGCAGTGCTAGGAGCAGGGAGGGCGGGGAG. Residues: CSARSREGGE. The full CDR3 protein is CSARSREGGELFF.

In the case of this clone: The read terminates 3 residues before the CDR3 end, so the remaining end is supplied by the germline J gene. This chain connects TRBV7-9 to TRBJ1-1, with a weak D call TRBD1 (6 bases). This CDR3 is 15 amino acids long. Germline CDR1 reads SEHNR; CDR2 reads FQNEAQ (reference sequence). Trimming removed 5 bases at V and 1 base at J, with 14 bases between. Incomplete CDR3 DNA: TGTGCCAGCAGCGGGCCCGGAGGGGGGAACACTGAA. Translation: CASSGPGGGNTE. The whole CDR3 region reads CASSGPGGGNTEAFF.

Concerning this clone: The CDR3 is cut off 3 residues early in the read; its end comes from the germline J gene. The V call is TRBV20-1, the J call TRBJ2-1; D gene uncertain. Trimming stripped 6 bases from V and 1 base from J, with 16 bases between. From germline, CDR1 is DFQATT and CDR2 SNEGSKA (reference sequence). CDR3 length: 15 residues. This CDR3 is CSAYPAASSYNEQFF. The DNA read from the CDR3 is TGCAGTGCCTACCCGGCGGCGTCATCCTACAATGAG.

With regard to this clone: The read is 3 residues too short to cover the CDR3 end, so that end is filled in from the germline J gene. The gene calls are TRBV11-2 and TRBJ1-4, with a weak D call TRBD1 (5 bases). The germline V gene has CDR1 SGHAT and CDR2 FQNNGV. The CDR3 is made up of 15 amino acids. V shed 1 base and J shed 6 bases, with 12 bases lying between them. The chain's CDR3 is CASSLVPGGYEKLFF. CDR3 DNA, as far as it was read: TGTGCCAGCAGCTTAGTCCCCGGGGGTTATGAAAAA. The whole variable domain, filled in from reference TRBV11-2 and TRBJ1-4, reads EAGVAQSPRYKIIEKRQSVAFWCNPISGHATLYWYQQILGQGPKLLIQFQNNGVVDDSQLPKDRFSAERLKGVDSTLKIQPAKLEDSAVYLCASSLVPGGYEKLFFGSGTQLSVL.

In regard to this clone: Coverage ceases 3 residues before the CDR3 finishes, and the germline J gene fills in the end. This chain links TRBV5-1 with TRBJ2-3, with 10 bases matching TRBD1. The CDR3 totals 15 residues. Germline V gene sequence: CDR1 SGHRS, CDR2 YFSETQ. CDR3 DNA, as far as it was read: TGCGCCAGCAGCTTGGAGGGACAGGGGAGCCAGCCG. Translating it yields CASSLEGQGSQP. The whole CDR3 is CASSLEGQGSQPQYF.

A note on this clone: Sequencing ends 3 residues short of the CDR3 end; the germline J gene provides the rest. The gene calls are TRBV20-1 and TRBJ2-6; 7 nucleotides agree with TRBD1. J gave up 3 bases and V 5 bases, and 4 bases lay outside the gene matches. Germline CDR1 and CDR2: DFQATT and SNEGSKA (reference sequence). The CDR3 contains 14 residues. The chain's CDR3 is CSASRGLGANVLTF. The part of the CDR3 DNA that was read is TGCAGTGCTTCAAGGGGGCTTGGGGCCAACGTC.

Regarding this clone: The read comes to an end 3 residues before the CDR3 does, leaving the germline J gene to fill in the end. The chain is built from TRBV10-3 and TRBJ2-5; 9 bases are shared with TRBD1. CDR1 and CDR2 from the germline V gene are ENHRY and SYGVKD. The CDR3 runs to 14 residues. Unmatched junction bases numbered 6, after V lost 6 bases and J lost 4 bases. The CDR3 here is CAIRATGGGETQYF. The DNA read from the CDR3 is TGTGCCATCAGGGCTACAGGGGGCGGAGAGACC.

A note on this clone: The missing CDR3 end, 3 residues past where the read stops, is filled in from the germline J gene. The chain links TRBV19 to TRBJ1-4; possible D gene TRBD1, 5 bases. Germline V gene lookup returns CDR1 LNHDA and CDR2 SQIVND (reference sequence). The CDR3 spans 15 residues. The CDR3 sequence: CASSAGGPGNSPLFF. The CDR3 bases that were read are TGTGCCAGTAGTGCGGGGGGACCGGGTAATTCACCA.

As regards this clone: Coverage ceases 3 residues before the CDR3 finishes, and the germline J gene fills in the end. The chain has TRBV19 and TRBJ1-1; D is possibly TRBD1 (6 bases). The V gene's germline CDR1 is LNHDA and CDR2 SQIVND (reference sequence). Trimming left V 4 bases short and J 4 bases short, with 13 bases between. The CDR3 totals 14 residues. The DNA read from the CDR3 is TGTGCCAGTAGTAACTTACAGGGTCGCACTGAA. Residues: CASSNLQGRTE. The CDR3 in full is CASSNLQGRTEAFF.

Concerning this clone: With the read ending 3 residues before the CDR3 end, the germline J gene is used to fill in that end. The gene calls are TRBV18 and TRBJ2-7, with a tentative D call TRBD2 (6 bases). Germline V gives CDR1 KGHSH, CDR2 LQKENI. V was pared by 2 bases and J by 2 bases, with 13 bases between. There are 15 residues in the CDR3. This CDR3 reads CASSPGAGGAYEQYF. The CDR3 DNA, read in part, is TGTGCCAGCTCACCAGGGGCGGGCGGGGCCTACGAG.

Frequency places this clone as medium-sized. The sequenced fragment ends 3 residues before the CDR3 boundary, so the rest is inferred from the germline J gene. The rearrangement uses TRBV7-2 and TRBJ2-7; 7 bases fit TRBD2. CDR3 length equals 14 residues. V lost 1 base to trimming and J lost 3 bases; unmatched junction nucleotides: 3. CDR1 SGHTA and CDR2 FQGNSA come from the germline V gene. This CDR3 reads CASSLEAGDYEQYF. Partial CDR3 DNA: TGTGCCAGCAGCTTAGAGGCGGGAGACTACGAG.

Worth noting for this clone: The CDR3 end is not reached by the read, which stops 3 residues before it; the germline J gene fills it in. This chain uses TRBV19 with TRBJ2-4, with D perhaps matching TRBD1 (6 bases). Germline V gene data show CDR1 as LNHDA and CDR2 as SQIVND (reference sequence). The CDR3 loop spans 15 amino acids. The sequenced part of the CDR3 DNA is TGTGCCAGTAGTCCTGGACAGCGATCTAACTATGGT. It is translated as CASSPGQRSNYG. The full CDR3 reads CASSPGQRSNYGQYF.

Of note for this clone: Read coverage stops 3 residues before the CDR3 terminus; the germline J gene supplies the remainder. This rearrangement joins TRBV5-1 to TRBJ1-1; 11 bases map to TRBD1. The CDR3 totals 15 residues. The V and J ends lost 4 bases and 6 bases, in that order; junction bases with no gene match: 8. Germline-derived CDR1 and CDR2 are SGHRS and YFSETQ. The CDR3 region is CASSPRTGGAAEAFF. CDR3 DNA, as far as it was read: TGCGCCAGCAGCCCTCGGACAGGGGGCGCCGCTGAA. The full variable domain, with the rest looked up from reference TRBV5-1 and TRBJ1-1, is KAGVTQTPRYLIKTRGQQVTLSCSPISGHRSVSWYQQTPGQGLQFLFEYFSETQRNKGNFPGRFSGRQFSNSRSEMNVSTLELGDSALYLCASSPRTGGAAEAFFGQGTRLTVV.

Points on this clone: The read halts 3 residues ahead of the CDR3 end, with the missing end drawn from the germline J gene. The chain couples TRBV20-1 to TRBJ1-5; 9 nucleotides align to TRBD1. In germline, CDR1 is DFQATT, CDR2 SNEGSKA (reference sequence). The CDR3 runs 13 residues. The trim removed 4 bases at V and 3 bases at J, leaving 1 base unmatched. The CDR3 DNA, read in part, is TGCAGTGCTAACAGGGGGCTCAATCAGCCC. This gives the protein CSANRGLNQP. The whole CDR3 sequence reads CSANRGLNQPQHF.

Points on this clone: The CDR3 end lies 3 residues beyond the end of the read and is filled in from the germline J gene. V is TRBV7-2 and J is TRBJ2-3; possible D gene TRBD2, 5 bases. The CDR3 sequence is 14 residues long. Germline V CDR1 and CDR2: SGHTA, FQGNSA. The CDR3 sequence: CASTPFGLRETQYF. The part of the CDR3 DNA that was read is TGTGCCAGCACCCCATTTGGACTGAGAGAGACG.

The sequenced part of the CDR3 DNA is TGCAGTGCTAGTAAGGTAGCGGGAGGTAAAGAGACC. Amino acid sequence: CSASKVAGGKET. From start to end, the CDR3 is CSASKVAGGKETQYF. This chain links TRBV20-1 with TRBJ2-5; 10 positions agree with TRBD2. The CDR3 end lies 3 residues beyond the end of the read and is filled in from the germline J gene. The CDR3 loop spans 15 amino acids. Germline V gene lookup returns CDR1 DFQATT and CDR2 SNEGSKA (reference sequence). J was trimmed by 3 bases and V by 3 bases; bases with no gene match: 7.

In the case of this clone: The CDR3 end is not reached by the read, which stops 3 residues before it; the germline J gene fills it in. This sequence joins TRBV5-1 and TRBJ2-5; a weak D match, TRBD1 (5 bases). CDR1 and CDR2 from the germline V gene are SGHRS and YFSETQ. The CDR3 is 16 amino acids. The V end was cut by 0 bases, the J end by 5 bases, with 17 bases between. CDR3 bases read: TGCGCCAGCAGCTTGGGGGGAAGACAGACGCCGGAGACC. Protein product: CASSLGGRQTPET. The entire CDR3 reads CASSLGGRQTPETQYF.

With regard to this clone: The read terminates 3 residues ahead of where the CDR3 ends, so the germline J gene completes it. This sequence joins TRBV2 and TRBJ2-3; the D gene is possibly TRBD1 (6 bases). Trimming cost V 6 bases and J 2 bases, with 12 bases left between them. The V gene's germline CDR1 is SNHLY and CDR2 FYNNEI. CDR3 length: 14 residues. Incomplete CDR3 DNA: TGTGCCAGCAGCTTCAGGGGATCCACAGATACG. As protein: CASSFRGSTDT. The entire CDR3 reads CASSFRGSTDTQYF.